The 16 T cell receptor beta chains listed next were all sequenced from one sample in a study of blood T cell repertoires in COVID-19. Assay: immunoSEQ multiplex PCR; the TCRdb copy retains only in-frame clones and omits some. Seen here are roughly 250,000 clones, approximately 90% observed once, and the top ten hold approximately 2.2%. Source material: peripheral blood. The receptors originated from a woman aged 40 to 50 who had recovered from COVID-19.

This clone was observed once. The V call is TRBV2, the J call TRBJ1-5; possibly TRBD1 for D (6 bases). V was pared by 0 bases and J by 6 bases, with 9 bases between. CDR1 and CDR2 (germline): SNHLY, FYNNEI. CDR3 length equals 14 residues. Written as DNA, the CDR3 is TGTGCCAGCAGTGAAGCGAGGGGGGGTCAGCCCCAGCATTTT. As protein: CASSEARGGQPQHF.

J is TRBJ2-7 and V is TRBV28; 12 bases line up with TRBD2. The trim removed 6 bases at V and 3 bases at J, leaving 6 bases unmatched. The CDR3 extends over 15 amino acids. Germline loops: CDR1 MDHEN, CDR2 SYDVKM. In DNA form, the CDR3 reads TGTGCCAGCAGCTCCCCTAGCGGGAGGGTCTACGAGCAGTACTTC. Translation gives CASSSPSGRVYEQYF. The full variable domain, in which reference TRBV28 and TRBJ2-7 provide the parts outside the CDR3, is DVKVTQSSRYLVKRTGEKVFLECVQDMDHENMFWYRQDPGLGLRLIYFSYDVKMKEKGDIPEGYSVSREKKERFSLILESASTNQTSMYLCASSSPSGRVYEQYFGPGTRLTVT.

The V gene is TRBV7-2, the J gene TRBJ2-6, with TRBD2 matching over 7 bases. This CDR3 spans 16 amino acids. V lost 3 bases, J lost 0 bases, and 2 bases stayed unmatched. Germline V CDR1 and CDR2: SGHTA, FQGNSA. The CDR3 loop reads CASSLGGNSGANVLTF. DNA of the CDR3: TGTGCCAGCAGCTTGGGGGGGAACTCTGGGGCCAACGTCCTGACTTTC.

The genes are TRBV11-3 and TRBJ1-6; D is undetermined. CDR3 length: 15 residues. Between the trimmed V and J ends, which lost 5 bases and 7 bases, there was a span of 15 bases. Germline CDR1 and CDR2: SGHNT and YENEEA. CDR3 in amino acids: CASSRSEGDNSPLHF. CDR3 in DNA: TGTGCCAGCAGCCGAAGCGAGGGAGACAATTCACCCCTCCACTTT.

The chain recombines TRBV19 with TRBJ1-2; D is perhaps TRBD1 (5 bases). V was cut by 5 bases and J by 8 bases, with 18 bases left in between. Per germline, CDR1 LNHDA and CDR2 SQIVND (reference sequence). The CDR3 covers 14 residues. The CDR3, as DNA: TGTGCCAGTAGTCGATGGGGCCACAACGAGGGCTACACCTTC. Its protein product is CASSRWGHNEGYTF.

The chain has TRBV5-1 and TRBJ2-7; 7 bases are shared with TRBD1. V lost 3 bases, J lost 0 bases, and 6 bases stayed unmatched. CDR1 is SGHRS, CDR2 YFSETQ, per germline. The CDR3 is 15 residues long. The CDR3 nucleotides are TGCGCCAGCAGCTCTTTGGGACAGAACTCCTACGAGCAGTACTTC. As protein: CASSSLGQNSYEQYF.

The chain combines TRBV28 with TRBJ1-6; D perhaps matches TRBD1 (6 bases). This CDR3 region has 13 residues. Trimming cost V 7 bases and J 5 bases, with 9 bases left between them. Germline lookup yields CDR1 MDHEN and CDR2 SYDVKM. In DNA form, the CDR3 reads TGTGCCAGCATCACAGGGAATAATTCACCCCTCCACTTT. Its protein product is CASITGNNSPLHF.

The rearrangement uses TRBV19 and TRBJ1-5, with a possible D match to TRBD1 (6 bases). The V end lost 7 bases, the J end lost 0 bases, and 10 bases lay between the germline ends. Germline V gene lookup returns CDR1 LNHDA and CDR2 SQIVND (reference sequence). This CDR3 spans 14 amino acids. The CDR3 DNA reads TGTGCCAGTATAGGACAGTATAGCAATCAGCCCCAGCATTTT. This translates into CASIGQYSNQPQHF.

The chain employs TRBV30 and TRBJ2-4, with D maybe TRBD1 (5 bases). V was pared by 3 bases and J by 0 bases, with 18 bases between. CDR1 is GTSNPN and CDR2 is SVGIG in the germline V gene (reference sequence). The CDR3 is made up of 17 amino acids. This chain's CDR3 is CAWSPERTSRAKNIQYF. DNA for the CDR3: TGTGCCTGGAGCCCGGAGAGGACATCCAGAGCCAAAAACATTCAGTACTTC. Filled out from reference TRBV30 and TRBJ2-4, the complete variable domain reads SQTIHQWPATLVQPVGSPLSLECTVEGTSNPNLYWYRQAAGRGLQLLFYSVGIGQISSEVPQNLSASRPQDRQFILSSKKLLLSDSGFYLCAWSPERTSRAKNIQYFGAGTRLSVL.

This rearrangement joins TRBV9 to TRBJ1-3; tentatively, D is TRBD1 (5 bases). Trimming stripped 3 bases from V and 0 bases from J, with 22 bases between. The CDR3 loop spans 19 amino acids. The germline V gene encodes CDR1 SGDLS and CDR2 YYNGEE. CDR3 amino acids: CASSERGTEDTNSGNTIYF. The CDR3 DNA sequence: TGTGCCAGCAGCGAACGGGGGACGGAGGACACTAACTCTGGAAACACCATATATTTT.

The chain carries TRBV4-2 and TRBJ2-6; D not certain. The CDR3 extends over 16 amino acids. The ends were cut back, 1 base at V and 0 bases at J, with 7 bases in the middle. Germline V gene lookup returns CDR1 LGHNA and CDR2 YNFKEQ. The CDR3 nucleotides are TGTGCCAGCAGCCAAGGACAAAACTCTGGGGCCAACGTCCTGACTTTC. Its protein is CASSQGQNSGANVLTF.

As regards this clone: In the same sample, other DNA sequences code for this CDR3. The V and J genes are TRBV24-1 and TRBJ2-3; 8 bases agree with TRBD2. Trimming removed 9 bases from V and 3 bases from J; junction bases left unmatched: 4. Germline-derived CDR1 and CDR2 are KGHDR and SFDVKD. The length of the CDR3 is 13 residues. The CDR3 region is CATRRGGTDTQYF. The CDR3 nucleotides read TGTGCCACCCGCCGCGGGGGGACAGATACGCAGTATTTT.

J is TRBJ2-7 and V is TRBV24-1; TRBD1 agrees at 9 bases. This CDR3 contains 16 residues. J gave up 2 bases and V 5 bases, and 9 bases lay outside the gene matches. CDR1 is KGHDR and CDR2 is SFDVKD in the germline V gene. CDR3 DNA sequence: TGTGCCACCAGTGGGACCGGGACAGGGAGCACCTACGAGCAGTACTTC. As protein: CATSGTGTGSTYEQYF.

The V and J genes are TRBV19 and TRBJ1-6; 7 bases fit TRBD1. The J segment lost 9 bases and the V segment lost 4 bases, leaving 12 bases of the junction unmatched. Germline V gives CDR1 LNHDA, CDR2 SQIVND (reference sequence). The CDR3 extends over 16 amino acids. Written as DNA, the CDR3 is TGTGCCAGTAGTAAAGGGACAGCCTTCGGAGGTTCACCCCTCCACTTT. It specifies CASSKGTAFGGSPLHF.

V usage is TRBV5-1 and J usage is TRBJ2-1, with D perhaps matching TRBD2 (6 bases). Trimming stripped 0 bases from V and 5 bases from J, with 12 bases between. Germline V gives CDR1 SGHRS, CDR2 YFSETQ. The CDR3 extends over 15 amino acids. In DNA form, the CDR3 reads TGCGCCAGCAGCTTGGCTGGGGGGAGGAACAATGAGCAGTTCTTC. It translates to CASSLAGGRNNEQFF.

This clone was observed a single time. V is TRBV7-8 and J is TRBJ1-2, with TRBD1 identical over 7 bases. Germline assignment: CDR1 SGHVS and CDR2 FQNEAQ. Trimming cost V 6 bases and J 6 bases; bases outside gene matches: 7. The CDR3 consists of 13 residues. CDR3 in DNA: TGTGCCAGCAGAATTAGGGGGCAAAATGGCTACACCTTC. Residues: CASRIRGQNGYTF.